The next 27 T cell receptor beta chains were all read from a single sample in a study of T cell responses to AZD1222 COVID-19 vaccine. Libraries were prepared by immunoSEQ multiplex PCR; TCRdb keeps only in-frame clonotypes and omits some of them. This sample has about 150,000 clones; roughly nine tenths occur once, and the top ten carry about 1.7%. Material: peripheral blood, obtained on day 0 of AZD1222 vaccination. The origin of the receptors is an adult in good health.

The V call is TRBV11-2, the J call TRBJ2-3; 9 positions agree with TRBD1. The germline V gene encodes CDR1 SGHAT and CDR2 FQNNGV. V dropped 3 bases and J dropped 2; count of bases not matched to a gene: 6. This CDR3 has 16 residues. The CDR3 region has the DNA TGTGCCAGCAGCTTCAGGACAGGGGTGACCACAGATACGCAGTATTTT. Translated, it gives CASSFRTGVTTDTQYF.

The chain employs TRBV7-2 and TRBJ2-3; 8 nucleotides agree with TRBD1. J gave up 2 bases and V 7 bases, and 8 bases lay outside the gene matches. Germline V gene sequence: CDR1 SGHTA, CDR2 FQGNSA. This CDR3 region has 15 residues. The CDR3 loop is CASTLGGQDTDTQYF. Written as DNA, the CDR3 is TGTGCCAGCACCCTGGGGGGACAGGACACAGATACGCAGTATTTT.

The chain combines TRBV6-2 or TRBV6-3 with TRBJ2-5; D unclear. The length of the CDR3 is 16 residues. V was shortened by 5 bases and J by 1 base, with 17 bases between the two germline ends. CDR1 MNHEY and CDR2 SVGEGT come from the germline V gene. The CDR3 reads CASSHDQHSPQETQYF. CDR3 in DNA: TGTGCCAGCAGTCATGATCAACACAGCCCCCAAGAGACCCAGTACTTC.

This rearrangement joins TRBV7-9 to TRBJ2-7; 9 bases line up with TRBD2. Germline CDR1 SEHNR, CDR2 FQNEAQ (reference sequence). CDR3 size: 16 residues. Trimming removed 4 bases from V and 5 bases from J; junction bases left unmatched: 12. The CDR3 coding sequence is TGTGCCAGCAGCTCACGGGGGACTAGCTTAGACCACGAGCAGTACTTC. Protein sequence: CASSSRGTSLDHEQYF.

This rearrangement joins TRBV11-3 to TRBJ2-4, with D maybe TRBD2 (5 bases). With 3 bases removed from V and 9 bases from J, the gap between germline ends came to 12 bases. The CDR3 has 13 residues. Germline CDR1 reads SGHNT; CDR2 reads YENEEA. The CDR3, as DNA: TGTGCCAGCAGCTTCGTAGACGGAGGCATTCAGTACTTC. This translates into CASSFVDGGIQYF.

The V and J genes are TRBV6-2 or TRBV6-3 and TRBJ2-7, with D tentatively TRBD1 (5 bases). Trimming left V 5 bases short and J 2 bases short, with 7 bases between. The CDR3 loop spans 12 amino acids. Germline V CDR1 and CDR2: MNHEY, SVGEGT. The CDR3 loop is CASSRGTYEQYF. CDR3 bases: TGTGCCAGCAGTAGGGGAACCTACGAGCAGTACTTC.

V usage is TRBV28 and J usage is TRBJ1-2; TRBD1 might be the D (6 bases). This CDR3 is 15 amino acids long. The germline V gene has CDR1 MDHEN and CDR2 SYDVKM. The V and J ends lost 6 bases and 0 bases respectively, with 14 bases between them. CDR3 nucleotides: TGTGCCAGCAGCCCTTGGGGGCGACCTAACTATGGCTACACCTTC. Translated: CASSPWGRPNYGYTF.

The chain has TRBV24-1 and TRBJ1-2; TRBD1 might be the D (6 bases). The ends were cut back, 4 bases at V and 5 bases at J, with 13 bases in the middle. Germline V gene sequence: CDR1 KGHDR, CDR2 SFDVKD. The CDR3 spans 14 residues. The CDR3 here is CATSDVGTTYGYTF. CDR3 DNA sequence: TGTGCCACCAGTGACGTGGGGACAACTTATGGCTACACCTTC.

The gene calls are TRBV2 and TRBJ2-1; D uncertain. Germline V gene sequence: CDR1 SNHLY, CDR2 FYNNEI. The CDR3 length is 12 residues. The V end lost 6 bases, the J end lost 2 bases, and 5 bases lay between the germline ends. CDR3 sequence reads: CASRLTYNEQFF. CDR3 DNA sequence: TGTGCCAGCAGACTTACCTACAATGAGCAGTTCTTC. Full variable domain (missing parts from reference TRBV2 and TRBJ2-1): EPEVTQTPSHQVTQMGQEVILRCVPISNHLYFYWYRQILGQKVEFLVSFYNNEISEKSEIFDDQFSVERPDGSNFTLKIRSTKLEDSAMYFCASRLTYNEQFFGPGTRLTVL.

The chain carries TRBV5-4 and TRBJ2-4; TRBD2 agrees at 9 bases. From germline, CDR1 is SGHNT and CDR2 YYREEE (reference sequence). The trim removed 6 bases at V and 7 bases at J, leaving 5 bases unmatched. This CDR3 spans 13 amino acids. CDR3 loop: CASTSGTSNIQYF. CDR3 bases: TGTGCCAGCACCTCTGGGACTAGCAACATTCAGTACTTC.

CDR3 coding DNA: TGTGCCAGCAGTATTTTCCGGGACACAGATACGCAGTATTTT. This codes for CASSIFRDTDTQYF. The V gene is TRBV27, the J gene TRBJ2-3, with D possibly TRBD2 on 5 matching bases. V shed 5 bases and J shed 2 bases, with 11 bases lying between them. CDR3 length: 14 residues. Looked up from germline, CDR1 is MNHEY and CDR2 is SMNVEV (reference sequence).

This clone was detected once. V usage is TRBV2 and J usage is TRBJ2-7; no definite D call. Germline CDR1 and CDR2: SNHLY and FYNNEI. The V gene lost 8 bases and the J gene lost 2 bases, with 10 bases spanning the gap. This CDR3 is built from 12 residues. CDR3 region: CASARKPYEQYF. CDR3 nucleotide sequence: TGTGCCAGCGCCCGAAAACCCTACGAGCAGTACTTC.

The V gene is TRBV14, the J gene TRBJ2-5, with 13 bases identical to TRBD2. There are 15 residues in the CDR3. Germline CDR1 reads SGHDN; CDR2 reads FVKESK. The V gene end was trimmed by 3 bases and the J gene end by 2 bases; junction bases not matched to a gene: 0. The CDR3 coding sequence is TGTGCCAGCAGCCAGACTAGCGGGGGGCAAGAGACCCAGTACTTC. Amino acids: CASSQTSGGQETQYF.

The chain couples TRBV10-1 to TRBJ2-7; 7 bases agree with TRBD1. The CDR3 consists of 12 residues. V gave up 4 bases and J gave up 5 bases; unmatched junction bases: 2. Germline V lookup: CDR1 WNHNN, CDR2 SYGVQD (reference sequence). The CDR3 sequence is CASSVRGNEQYF. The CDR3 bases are TGCGCCAGCAGTGTCAGGGGGAACGAGCAGTACTTC.

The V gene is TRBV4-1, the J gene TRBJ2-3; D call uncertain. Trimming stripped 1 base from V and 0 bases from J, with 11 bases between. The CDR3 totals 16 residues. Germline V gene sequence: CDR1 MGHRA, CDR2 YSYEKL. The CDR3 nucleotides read TGCGCCAGCAGCCAAGGCCAGACGGCAAGCACAGATACGCAGTATTTT. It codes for CASSQGQTASTDTQYF.

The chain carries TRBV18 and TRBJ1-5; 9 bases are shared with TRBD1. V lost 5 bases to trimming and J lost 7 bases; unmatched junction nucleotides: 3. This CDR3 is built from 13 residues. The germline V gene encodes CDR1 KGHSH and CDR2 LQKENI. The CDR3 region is CASSAGQGQPQHF. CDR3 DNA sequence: TGTGCCAGCTCAGCGGGACAGGGACAGCCCCAGCATTTT. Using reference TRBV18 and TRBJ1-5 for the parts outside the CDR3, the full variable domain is NAGVMQNPRHLVRRRGQEARLRCSPMKGHSHVYWYRQLPEEGLKFMVYLQKENIIDESGMPKERFSAEFPKEGPSILRIQQVVRGDSAAYFCASSAGQGQPQHFGDGTRLSIL.

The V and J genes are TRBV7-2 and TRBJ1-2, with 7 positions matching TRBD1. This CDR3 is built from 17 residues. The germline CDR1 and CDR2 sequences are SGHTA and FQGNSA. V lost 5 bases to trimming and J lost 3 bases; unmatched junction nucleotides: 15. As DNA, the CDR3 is TGTGCCAGCAGCCACCGGCCACCCGACAGGGTCTACTATGGCTACACCTTC. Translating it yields CASSHRPPDRVYYGYTF.

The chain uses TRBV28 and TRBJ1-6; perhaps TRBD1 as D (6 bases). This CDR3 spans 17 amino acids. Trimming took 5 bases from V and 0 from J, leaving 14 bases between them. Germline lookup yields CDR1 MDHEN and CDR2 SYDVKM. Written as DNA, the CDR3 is TGTGCCAGCAGTAAGGACAGCGGAAGCTCCTATAATTCACCCCTCCACTTT. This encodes CASSKDSGSSYNSPLHF.

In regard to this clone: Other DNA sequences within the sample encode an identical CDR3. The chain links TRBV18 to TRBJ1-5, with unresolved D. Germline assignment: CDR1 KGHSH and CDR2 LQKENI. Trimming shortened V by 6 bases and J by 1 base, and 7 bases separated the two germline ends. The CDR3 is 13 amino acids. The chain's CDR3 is CASSPGSNQPQHF. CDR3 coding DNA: TGTGCCAGCTCCCCGGGGAGCAATCAGCCCCAGCATTTT.

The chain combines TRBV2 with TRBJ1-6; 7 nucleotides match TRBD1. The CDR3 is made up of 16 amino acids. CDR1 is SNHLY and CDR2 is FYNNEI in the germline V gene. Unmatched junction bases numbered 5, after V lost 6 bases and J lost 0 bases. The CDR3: CASRRDRSSYNSPLHF. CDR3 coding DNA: TGTGCCAGCAGACGGGACAGAAGCTCCTATAATTCACCCCTCCACTTT.

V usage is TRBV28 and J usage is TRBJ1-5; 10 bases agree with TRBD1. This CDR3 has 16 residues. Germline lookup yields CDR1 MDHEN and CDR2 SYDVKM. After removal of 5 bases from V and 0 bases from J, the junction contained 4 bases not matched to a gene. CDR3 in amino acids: CASSIGTGDSNQPQHF. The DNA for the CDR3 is TGTGCCAGCAGTATAGGGACAGGGGATAGCAATCAGCCCCAGCATTTT.

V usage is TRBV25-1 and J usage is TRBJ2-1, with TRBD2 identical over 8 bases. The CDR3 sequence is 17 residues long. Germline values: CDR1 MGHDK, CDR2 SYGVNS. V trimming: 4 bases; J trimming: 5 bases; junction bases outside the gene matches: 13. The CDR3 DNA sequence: TGTGCCAGCAGTGGACTGGCCGGGCGGGAGGAAAACAATGAGCAGTTCTTC. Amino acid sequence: CASSGLAGREENNEQFF.

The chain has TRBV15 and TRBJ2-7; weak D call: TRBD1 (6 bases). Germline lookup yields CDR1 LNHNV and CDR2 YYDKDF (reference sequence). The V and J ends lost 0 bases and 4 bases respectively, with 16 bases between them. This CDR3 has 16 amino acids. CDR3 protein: CATSRELGAGFYEQYF. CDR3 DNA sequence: TGTGCCACCAGCAGAGAACTGGGGGCAGGGTTTTACGAGCAGTACTTC.

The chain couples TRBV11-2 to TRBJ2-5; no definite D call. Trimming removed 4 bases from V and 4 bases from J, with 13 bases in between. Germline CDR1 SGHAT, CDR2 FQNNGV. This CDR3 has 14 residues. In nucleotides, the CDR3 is TGTGCCAGCAGCTCAGTGAGAGGCAGAGAGACCCAGTACTTC. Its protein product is CASSSVRGRETQYF.

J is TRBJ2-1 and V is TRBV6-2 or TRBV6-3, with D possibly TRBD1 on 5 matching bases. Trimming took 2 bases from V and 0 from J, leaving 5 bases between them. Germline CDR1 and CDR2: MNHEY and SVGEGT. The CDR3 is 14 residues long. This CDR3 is CASSYGASYNEQFF. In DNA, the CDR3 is TGTGCCAGCAGTTACGGGGCCTCCTACAATGAGCAGTTCTTC.

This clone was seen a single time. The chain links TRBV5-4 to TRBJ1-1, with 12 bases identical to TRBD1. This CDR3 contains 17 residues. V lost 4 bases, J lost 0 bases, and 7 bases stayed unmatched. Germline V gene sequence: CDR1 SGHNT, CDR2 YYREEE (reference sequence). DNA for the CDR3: TGTGCCAGCAGCGGGACAGGGGGCGGGGGCATGAACACTGAAGCTTTCTTT. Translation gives CASSGTGGGGMNTEAFF.

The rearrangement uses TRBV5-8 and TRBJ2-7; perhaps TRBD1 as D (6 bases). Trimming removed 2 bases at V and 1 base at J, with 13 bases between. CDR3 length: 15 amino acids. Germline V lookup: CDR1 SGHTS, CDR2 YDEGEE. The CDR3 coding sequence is TGTGCCAGCAGCTTTGTCACAGGGTATTCCTACGAGCAGTACTTC. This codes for CASSFVTGYSYEQYF.